The source of this TCR beta chain is a study of regulatory T cells in long-lasting Graves disease. This clonotype was picked up many times. The antigen remains unidentified. iRepertoire HTBI primers and Arm-PCR of CDR3 regions built TCR beta libraries. TCRdb itself ran the multiplex PCR reads through MiXCR, one entry per CDR3 protein. This table holds approximately 500,000 distinct CDR3 sequences, roughly 21% found once. Study-wide results and limits: Favored gene segments in persistent disease were TRBV28, TRBJ1-2 and TRBJ2-5.

Time point indicated: persistent/refractory GD, antithyroid drugs over 5 years with positive TRAb. PBMC-derived RNA was used for the TCR library. The CDR3 spans 15 residues. Per the germline V gene, CDR1 is SEHNR and CDR2 is FQNEAQ (reference sequence). V was cut by 6 bases and J by 0 bases, with 14 bases left in between. The source material was peripheral blood mononuclear cells (PBMCs), sampled when the disease was refractory, from a patient treated with antithyroid drugs. The source of this sequence is a female donor with Graves disease. The chain uses TRBV7-9 and TRBJ1-1; tentative D call: TRBD1 (6 bases). CDR3 bases: TGTGCCAGCAGTTACCACCAGGGGATGAACACTGAAGCTTTCTTT. Protein: CASSYHQGMNTEAFF.